The subject of this entry is one T cell receptor beta chain. Its antigen remains unknown. Sequencing was performed with immunoSEQ multiplex PCR; in TCRdb, only in-frame clones are kept and a portion is missing. The profile shows some 14,000 clones, around 80% of them singletons. The data derive from a study of CD4 T cells in relation to SARS-CoV-2 and coronaviruses. General observations from the study: About 65% of donors had memory CD4+ clonotypes crossrecognizing SARS-CoV-2 and common cold coronavirus spike.

CD4+ T cells from unexposed donors were obtained before the COVID-19 pandemic (2011-2018). The cells were cultured for about ten days before CD4+ T cells were isolated. Cells permitting, SARS-CoV-2 S/N and four cold-coronavirus spikes were tested on unexposed-donor CD4+ T cells. PBMCs were plated at around 2.1 million per well in IL-2-containing medium. Unmatched junction bases numbered 5, after V lost 0 bases and J lost 3 bases. Looked up from germline, CDR1 is LGHNA and CDR2 is YNFKEQ. The CDR3 consists of 16 residues. This receptor was identified in a human donor in good health. The chain employs TRBV4-2 and TRBJ2-7; 10 positions agree with TRBD1. The material sequenced was CD4+ T cells from PBMCs, cultured in vitro. The CDR3 DNA is TGTGCCAGCAGCCAAGAAGAGACAGGGGGCTTCTACGAGCAGTACTTC. This encodes CASSQEETGGFYEQYF.